What follows are 11 T cell receptor beta chains derived from one specimen sequenced in a study of OX40 agonist ivuxolimab in advanced cancers. Assay: immunoSEQ multiplex PCR; the TCRdb copy retains only in-frame clones and omits some. The sample records tens of thousands of clones, roughly nine tenths being singletons. Sequenced here: CD4+ or CD8+ T cells sorted from blood, sampled in a trial of the OX40 agonist ivuxolimab. These receptors all come from an adult with an advanced solid tumor such as melanoma, head and neck, liver or kidney cancer.

V and J are TRBV15 and TRBJ2-1; possibly TRBD1 for D (5 bases). V dropped 2 bases and J dropped 3 bases, with 14 bases sitting between them. This CDR3 has 16 amino acids. Germline CDR1 LNHNV, CDR2 YYDKDF (reference sequence). The CDR3: CATSRSIRQFYNEQFF. CDR3 bases: TGTGCCACCAGCAGATCTATCCGACAGTTCTACAATGAGCAGTTCTTC.

Only a few counts were recorded for this clone. The rearrangement joins TRBV10-3 to TRBJ2-7; weak D call: TRBD1 (5 bases). The CDR3 has 12 amino acids. CDR1 and CDR2 (germline): ENHRY, SYGVKD. Trimming removed 5 bases at V and 4 bases at J, with 9 bases between. The CDR3 sequence: CAISPQGYEQYF. The CDR3 coding sequence is TGTGCCATCAGTCCCCAGGGTTACGAGCAGTACTTC.

The chain carries TRBV28 and TRBJ2-7; TRBD1 agrees at 8 bases. The CDR3 contains 14 residues. The J segment lost 5 bases and the V segment lost 10 bases, leaving 13 bases of the junction unmatched. Germline V gene lookup returns CDR1 MDHEN and CDR2 SYDVKM. CDR3 sequence: CAIGITDRGDEQYF. The CDR3 bases are TGTGCCATCGGGATTACTGACAGGGGTGACGAGCAGTACTTC. Full variable domain (remainder filled in from reference TRBV28 and TRBJ2-7): DVKVTQSSRYLVKRTGEKVFLECVQDMDHENMFWYRQDPGLGLRLIYFSYDVKMKEKGDIPEGYSVSREKKERFSLILESASTNQTSMYLCAIGITDRGDEQYFGPGTRLTVT.

The chain has TRBV28 and TRBJ2-7; TRBD1 aligns across 9 bases. Trimming cost V 3 bases and J 9 bases; bases outside gene matches: 9. Looked up from germline, CDR1 is MDHEN and CDR2 is SYDVKM. The length of the CDR3 is 14 residues. CDR3: CASSFGGTGFRQYF. CDR3 sequence (DNA): TGTGCCAGCAGTTTTGGGGGGACAGGGTTCAGGCAGTACTTC.

V usage is TRBV9 and J usage is TRBJ2-7; tentatively, D is TRBD1 or TRBD2 (5 bases each). This CDR3 region has 14 residues. The germline V gene has CDR1 SGDLS and CDR2 YYNGEE. Deletions cut 2 bases from V and 3 bases from J, with 12 bases between. Here the CDR3 reads CASSVDWGNYEQYF. In nucleotides, the CDR3 is TGTGCCAGCAGCGTCGACTGGGGGAACTACGAGCAGTACTTC.

V gene TRBV19 combines with J gene TRBJ2-2, with TRBD1 matching 10 bases. The CDR3 has 17 amino acids. Per the germline V gene, CDR1 is LNHDA and CDR2 is SQIVND (reference sequence). Unmatched junction bases numbered 10, after V lost 6 bases and J lost 3 bases. CDR3 sequence: CASRRQGALYDTGELFF. CDR3 nucleotide sequence: TGTGCCAGTAGGAGACAGGGGGCGCTATACGACACCGGGGAGCTGTTTTTT.

V usage is TRBV6-5 and J usage is TRBJ2-7; D possibly corresponds to TRBD1 (6 bases). Looked up from germline, CDR1 is MNHEY and CDR2 is SVGAGI. CDR3 length: 14 amino acids. With 6 bases removed from V and 0 bases from J, the gap between germline ends came to 12 bases. Written as DNA, the CDR3 is TGTGCCAGCAGGTTCACAGGGAACTCCTACGAGCAGTACTTC. It specifies CASRFTGNSYEQYF.

This CDR3 reads CASSRGLAGGLGSGANVLTF. CDR3 nucleotides: TGCGCCAGCAGCAGGGGACTAGCGGGAGGACTAGGCTCTGGGGCCAACGTCCTGACTTTC. V gene TRBV5-1 combines with J gene TRBJ2-6; 15 bases are a match to TRBD2. V shed 4 bases and J 0 bases; nucleotides not matched to a gene: 8. The germline V gene has CDR1 SGHRS and CDR2 YFSETQ. This CDR3 comprises 20 residues. Using reference TRBV5-1 and TRBJ2-6 for the parts outside the CDR3, the full variable domain is KAGVTQTPRYLIKTRGQQVTLSCSPISGHRSVSWYQQTPGQGLQFLFEYFSETQRNKGNFPGRFSGRQFSNSRSEMNVSTLELGDSALYLCASSRGLAGGLGSGANVLTFGAGSRLTVL.

The gene calls are TRBV7-9 and TRBJ2-7; TRBD1 aligns across 8 bases. CDR3 length: 13 amino acids. J was trimmed by 4 bases and V by 8 bases; bases with no gene match: 7. Germline CDR1 SEHNR, CDR2 FQNEAQ (reference sequence). CDR3 nucleotides: TGTGCCAGCTCTGACAGGGGATGGTACGAGCAGTACTTC. This translates into CASSDRGWYEQYF.

This chain connects TRBV5-8 to TRBJ2-4; D not certain. Germline CDR1 reads SGHTS; CDR2 reads YDEGEE. The CDR3 loop spans 12 amino acids. V was cut by 3 bases and J by 8 bases, with 9 bases left in between. The CDR3 is CASSSMGDIQYF. DNA of the CDR3: TGTGCCAGCAGCTCGATGGGTGACATTCAGTACTTC.

The chain couples TRBV19 to TRBJ1-3; a weak D match, TRBD1 (5 bases). CDR1 is LNHDA and CDR2 is SQIVND in the germline V gene (reference sequence). CDR3 length equals 19 residues. Trimming left V 2 bases short and J 0 bases short, with 20 bases between. In DNA form, the CDR3 reads TGTGCCAGTAGTATAAGGCGGGACGGATTCTCGCACTCTGGAAACACCATATATTTT. Its protein is CASSIRRDGFSHSGNTIYF.